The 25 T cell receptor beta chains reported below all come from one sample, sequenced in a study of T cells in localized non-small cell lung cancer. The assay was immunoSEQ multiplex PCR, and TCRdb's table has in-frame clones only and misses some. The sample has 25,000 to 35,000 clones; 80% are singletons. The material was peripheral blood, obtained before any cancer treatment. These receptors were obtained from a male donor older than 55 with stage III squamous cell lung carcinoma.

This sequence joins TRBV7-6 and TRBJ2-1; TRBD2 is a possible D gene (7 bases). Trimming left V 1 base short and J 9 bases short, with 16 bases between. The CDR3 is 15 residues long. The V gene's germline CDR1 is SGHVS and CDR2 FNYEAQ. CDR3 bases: TGTGCCAGCAGCTTAGAAATCCTAGGGGGGGTTGAGCAGTTCTTC. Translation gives CASSLEILGGVEQFF.

The CDR3 loop reads CASSYGIYEQYF. The CDR3 nucleotides are TGTGCCAGCAGTTACGGCATTTACGAGCAGTACTTC. The chain has TRBV6-5 and TRBJ2-7; no definite D call. This CDR3 has 12 residues. CDR1 and CDR2 (germline): MNHEY, SVGAGI. Trimming cost V 2 bases and J 4 bases, with 6 bases left between them.

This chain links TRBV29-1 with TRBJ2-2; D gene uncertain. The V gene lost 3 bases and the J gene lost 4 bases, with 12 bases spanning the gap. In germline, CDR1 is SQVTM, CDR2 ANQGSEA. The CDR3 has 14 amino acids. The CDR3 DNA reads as TGCAGCGTTGAGGTCCTAGGCGCCACCGGGGAGCTGTTTTTT. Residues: CSVEVLGATGELFF.

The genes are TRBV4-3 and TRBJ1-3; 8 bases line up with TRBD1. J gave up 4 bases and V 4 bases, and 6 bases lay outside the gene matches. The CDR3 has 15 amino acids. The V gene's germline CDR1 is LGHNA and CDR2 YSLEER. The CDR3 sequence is CASSPQGQGGNTIYF. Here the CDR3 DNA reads TGCGCCAGCAGCCCTCAAGGACAGGGCGGAAACACCATATATTTT.

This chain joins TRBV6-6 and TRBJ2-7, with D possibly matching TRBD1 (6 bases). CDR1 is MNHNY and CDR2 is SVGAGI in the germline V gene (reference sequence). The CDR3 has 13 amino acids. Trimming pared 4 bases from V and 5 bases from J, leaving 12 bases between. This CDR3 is CASSSGTFDEQYF. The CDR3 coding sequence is TGTGCCAGCAGTTCCGGGACATTTGACGAGCAGTACTTC.

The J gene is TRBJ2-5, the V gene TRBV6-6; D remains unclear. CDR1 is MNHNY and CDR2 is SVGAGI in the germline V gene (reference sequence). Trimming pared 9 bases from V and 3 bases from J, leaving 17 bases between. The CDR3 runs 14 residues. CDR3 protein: CASSRAPSEETQYF. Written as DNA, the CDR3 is TGTGCCAGTTCCCGGGCACCGAGTGAAGAGACCCAGTACTTC.

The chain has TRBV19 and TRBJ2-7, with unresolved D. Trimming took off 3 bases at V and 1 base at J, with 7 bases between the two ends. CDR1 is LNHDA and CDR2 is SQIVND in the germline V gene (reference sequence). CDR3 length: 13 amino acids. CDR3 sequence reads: CASSISTSYEQYF. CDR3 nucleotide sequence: TGTGCCAGTAGTATTAGTACTTCCTACGAGCAGTACTTC. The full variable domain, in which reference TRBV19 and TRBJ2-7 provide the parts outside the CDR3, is DGGITQSPKYLFRKEGQNVTLSCEQNLNHDAMYWYRQDPGQGLRLIYYSQIVNDFQKGDIAEGYSVSREKKESFPLTVTSAQKNPTAFYLCASSISTSYEQYFGPGTRLTVT.

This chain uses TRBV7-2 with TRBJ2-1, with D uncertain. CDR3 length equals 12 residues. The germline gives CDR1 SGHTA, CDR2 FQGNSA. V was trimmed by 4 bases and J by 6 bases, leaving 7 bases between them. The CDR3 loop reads CASSSGPNEQFF. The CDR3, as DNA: TGTGCCAGCAGCTCGGGCCCCAATGAGCAGTTCTTC.

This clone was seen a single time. CDR3 nucleotides: TGTGCCAGCAGCGCGATGGAACTGATGAACACTGAAGCTTTCTTT. Amino acids: CASSAMELMNTEAFF. The V call is TRBV5-8, the J call TRBJ1-1, with D hard to call. Germline CDR1 SGHTS, CDR2 YDEGEE. Between the trimmed V and J ends, which lost 4 bases and 0 bases, there was a span of 13 bases. CDR3 length: 15 residues.

The CDR3 protein is CASSLVRLNTGELFF. Written as DNA, the CDR3 is TGTGCCAGCAGCTTAGTTCGACTGAACACCGGGGAGCTGTTTTTT. V and J are TRBV7-2 and TRBJ2-2; unclear D gene. CDR1 is SGHTA and CDR2 is FQGNSA in the germline V gene. This CDR3 has 15 residues. The germline V and J ends were trimmed by 1 base and 1 base, with 7 bases remaining between them.

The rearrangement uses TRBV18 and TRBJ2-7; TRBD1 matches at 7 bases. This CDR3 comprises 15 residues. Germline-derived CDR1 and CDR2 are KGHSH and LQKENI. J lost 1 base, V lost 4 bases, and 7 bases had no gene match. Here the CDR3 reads CASSLDRVESYEQYF. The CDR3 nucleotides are TGTGCCAGCTCACTCGACAGGGTTGAATCCTACGAGCAGTACTTC.

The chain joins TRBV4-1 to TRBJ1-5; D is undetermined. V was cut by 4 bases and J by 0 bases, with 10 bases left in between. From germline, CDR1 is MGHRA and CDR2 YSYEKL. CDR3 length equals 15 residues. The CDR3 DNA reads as TGCGCCAGCAGCCCCGATGAGGCTAGCAATCAGCCCCAGCATTTT. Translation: CASSPDEASNQPQHF.

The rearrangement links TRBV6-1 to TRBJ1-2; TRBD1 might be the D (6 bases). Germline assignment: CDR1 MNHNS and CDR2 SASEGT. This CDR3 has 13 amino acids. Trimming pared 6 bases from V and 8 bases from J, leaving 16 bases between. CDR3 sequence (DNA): TGTGCCAGCAGCACCGGGACATCAGGAGGCTACACCTTC. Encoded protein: CASSTGTSGGYTF.

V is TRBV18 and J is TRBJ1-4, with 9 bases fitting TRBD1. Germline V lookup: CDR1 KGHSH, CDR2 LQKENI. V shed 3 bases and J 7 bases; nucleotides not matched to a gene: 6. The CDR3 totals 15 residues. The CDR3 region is CASSPRTGVGEKLFF. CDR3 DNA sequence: TGTGCCAGCTCACCTAGGACAGGGGTTGGTGAAAAACTGTTTTTT.

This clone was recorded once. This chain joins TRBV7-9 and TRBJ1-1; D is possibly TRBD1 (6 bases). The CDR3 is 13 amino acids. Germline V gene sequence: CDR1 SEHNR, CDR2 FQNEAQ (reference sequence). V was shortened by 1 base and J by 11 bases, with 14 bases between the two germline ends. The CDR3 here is CASSLGQVAPAFF. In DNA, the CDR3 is TGTGCCAGCAGCTTAGGACAGGTAGCCCCTGCTTTCTTT. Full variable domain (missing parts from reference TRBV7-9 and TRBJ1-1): DTGVSQNPRHKITKRGQNVTFRCDPISEHNRLYWYRQTLGQGPEFLTYFQNEAQLEKSRLLSDRFSAERPKGSFSTLEIQRTEQGDSAMYLCASSLGQVAPAFFGQGTRLTVV.

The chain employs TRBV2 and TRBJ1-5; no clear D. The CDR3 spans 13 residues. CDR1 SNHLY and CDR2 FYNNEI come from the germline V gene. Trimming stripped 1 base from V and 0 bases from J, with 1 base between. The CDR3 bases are TGTGCCAGCAGTGAAGGTAGCAATCAGCCCCAGCATTTT. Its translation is CASSEGSNQPQHF. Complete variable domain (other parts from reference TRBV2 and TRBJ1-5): EPEVTQTPSHQVTQMGQEVILRCVPISNHLYFYWYRQILGQKVEFLVSFYNNEISEKSEIFDDQFSVERPDGSNFTLKIRSTKLEDSAMYFCASSEGSNQPQHFGDGTRLSIL.

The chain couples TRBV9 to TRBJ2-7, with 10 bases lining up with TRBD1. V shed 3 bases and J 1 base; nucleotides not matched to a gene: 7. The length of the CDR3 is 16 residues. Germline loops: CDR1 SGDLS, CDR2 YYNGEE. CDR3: CASSGDRGGSSYEQYF. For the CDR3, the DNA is TGTGCCAGCAGCGGGGACAGGGGAGGGAGTTCCTACGAGCAGTACTTC. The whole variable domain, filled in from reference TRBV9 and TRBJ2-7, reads DSGVTQTPKHLITATGQRVTLRCSPRSGDLSVYWYQQSLDQGLQFLIQYYNGEERAKGNILERFSAQQFPDLHSELNLSSLELGDSALYFCASSGDRGGSSYEQYFGPGTRLTVT.

Written as DNA, the CDR3 is TGTGCCAGCTCACGGGACAGCCTTAATTCACCCCTCCACTTT. Protein product: CASSRDSLNSPLHF. The genes are TRBV18 and TRBJ1-6, with 7 bases matching TRBD1. CDR3 size: 14 residues. Unmatched junction bases numbered 3, after V lost 4 bases and J lost 6 bases. In germline, CDR1 is KGHSH, CDR2 LQKENI.

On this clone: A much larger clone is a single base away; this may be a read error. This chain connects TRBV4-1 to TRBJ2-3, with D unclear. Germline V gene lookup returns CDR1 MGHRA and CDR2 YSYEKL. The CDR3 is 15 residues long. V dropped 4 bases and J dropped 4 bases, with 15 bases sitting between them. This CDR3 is CASSRVVGSSDTQYF. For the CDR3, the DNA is TGCGCCAGCAGCCGAGTGGTAGGGTCCTCAGATACGCAGTATTTT.

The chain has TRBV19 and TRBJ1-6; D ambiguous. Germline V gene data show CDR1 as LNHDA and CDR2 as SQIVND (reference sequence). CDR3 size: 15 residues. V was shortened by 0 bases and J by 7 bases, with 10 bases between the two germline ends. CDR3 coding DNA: TGTGCCAGTAGTATAGAGAAGGGAAACAATTCACCCCTCCACTTT. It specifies CASSIEKGNNSPLHF.

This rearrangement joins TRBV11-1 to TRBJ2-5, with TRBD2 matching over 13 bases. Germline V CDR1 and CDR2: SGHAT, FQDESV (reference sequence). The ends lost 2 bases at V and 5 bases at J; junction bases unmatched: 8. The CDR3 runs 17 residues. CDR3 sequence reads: CASSLRTSGSLWETQYF. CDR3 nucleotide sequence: TGTGCCAGCAGCTTAAGGACTAGCGGGAGTCTATGGGAGACCCAGTACTTC. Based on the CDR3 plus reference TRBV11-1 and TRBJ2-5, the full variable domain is EAEVAQSPRYKITEKSQAVAFWCDPISGHATLYWYRQILGQGPELLVQFQDESVVDDSQLPKDRFSAERLKGVDSTLKIQPAELGDSAMYLCASSLRTSGSLWETQYFGPGTRLLVL.

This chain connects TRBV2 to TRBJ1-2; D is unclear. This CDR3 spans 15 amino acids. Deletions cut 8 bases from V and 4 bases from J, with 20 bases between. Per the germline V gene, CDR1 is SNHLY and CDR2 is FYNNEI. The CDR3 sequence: CASVPSRSGFYGYTF. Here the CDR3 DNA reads TGTGCCAGCGTTCCTTCCCGGTCAGGCTTCTATGGCTACACCTTC.

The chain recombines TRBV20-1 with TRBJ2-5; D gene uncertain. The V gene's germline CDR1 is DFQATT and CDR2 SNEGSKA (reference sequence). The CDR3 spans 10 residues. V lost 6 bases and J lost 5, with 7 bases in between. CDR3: CSAEIETQYF. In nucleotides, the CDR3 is TGCAGTGCCGAGATTGAGACCCAGTACTTC.

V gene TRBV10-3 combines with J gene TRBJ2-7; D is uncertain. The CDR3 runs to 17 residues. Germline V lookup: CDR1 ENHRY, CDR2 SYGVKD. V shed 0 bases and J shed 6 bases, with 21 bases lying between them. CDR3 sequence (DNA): TGTGCCATCAGTGAGTCCCCTCTTTCTAGTGTTCCTCCCGAGCAGTACTTC. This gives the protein CAISESPLSSVPPEQYF.

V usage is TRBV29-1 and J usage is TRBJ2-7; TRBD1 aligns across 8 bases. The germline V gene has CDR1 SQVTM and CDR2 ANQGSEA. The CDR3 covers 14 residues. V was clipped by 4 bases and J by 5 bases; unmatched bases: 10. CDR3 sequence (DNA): TGCAGCGTTGCTGGGGGCAGGGGGCTGAACGAGCAGTACTTC. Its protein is CSVAGGRGLNEQYF.